A single sample is the source of the 32 T cell receptor beta chains below, sequenced in a study of shared clonotypes between healthy human individuals (dated by TCRdb to about 2020). The library was made by the immunoSEQ multiplex PCR assay. In TCRdb, the immuneACCESS table is reduced to in-frame sequences with V and J assigned. These tables do not hold every clone; where another copy was compared, an unresolved V gene accounts for under half, and the others remain unexplained. This sample is represented by 1,400,000 or so clones; roughly 98.5% of them were singletons. Clones ranked in the top ten supply 0.36% of the sample. Sequencing was done on a sample of naive CD4+ T cells sorted from blood. The cell subset or site label corresponds to: CD45RA+ positively selected. These receptor sequences come from a man aged 25 to 40 in good health.

The rearrangement joins TRBV9 to TRBJ2-7; D is possibly TRBD2 (6 bases). The germline V gene has CDR1 SGDLS and CDR2 YYNGEE. Trimming pared 0 bases from V and 5 bases from J, leaving 12 bases between. The CDR3 is 14 amino acids. CDR3 protein: CASSVVLAYHEQYF. Written as DNA, the CDR3 is TGTGCCAGCAGCGTAGTTCTAGCGTATCACGAGCAGTACTTC.

The chain carries TRBV5-1 and TRBJ1-5; D not certain. CDR1 SGHRS and CDR2 YFSETQ come from the germline V gene. The CDR3 covers 14 residues. Trimming shortened V by 1 base and J by 4 bases, and 9 bases separated the two germline ends. The CDR3 protein is CASSLTGKNQPQHF. CDR3 in DNA: TGCGCCAGCAGCTTGACCGGGAAGAATCAGCCCCAGCATTTT.

The rearrangement uses TRBV7-6 and TRBJ1-1; D possibly corresponds to TRBD1 (5 bases). The germline gives CDR1 SGHVS, CDR2 FNYEAQ. CDR3 size: 15 residues. V dropped 5 bases and J dropped 4 bases, with 17 bases sitting between them. CDR3 DNA sequence: TGTGCCAGCAGCAAGATGCAGGGTGGCGTCACTGAAGCTTTCTTT. As protein: CASSKMQGGVTEAFF.

The V call is TRBV13, the J call TRBJ2-3; weak D call: TRBD1 (6 bases). The CDR3 contains 13 residues. Trimming removed 3 bases from V and 6 bases from J, with 10 bases in between. CDR1 is PRHDT and CDR2 is FYEKMQ in the germline V gene (reference sequence). The CDR3 loop is CASSFQGTDTQYF. The CDR3 nucleotides are TGTGCCAGCAGCTTCCAGGGGACGGATACGCAGTATTTT. Full variable domain (remainder filled in from reference TRBV13 and TRBJ2-3): AAGVIQSPRHLIKEKRETATLKCYPIPRHDTVYWYQQGPGQDPQFLISFYEKMQSDKGSIPDRFSAQQFSDYHSELNMSSLELGDSALYFCASSFQGTDTQYFGPGTRLTVL.

This rearrangement joins TRBV30 to TRBJ1-1; D uncertain. This CDR3 is 12 amino acids long. Germline CDR1 is GTSNPN and CDR2 is SVGIG (reference sequence). Deletions cut 3 bases from V and 11 bases from J, with 16 bases between. CDR3 region: CAWSQGRKIAFF. The CDR3 DNA reads as TGTGCCTGGAGCCAAGGACGGAAGATCGCTTTCTTT.

The chain combines TRBV5-1 with TRBJ2-1, with TRBD2 identical over 8 bases. Losses at the gene ends were 1 base for V and 0 bases for J; bases not matched to a gene: 3. This CDR3 contains 16 residues. CDR1 and CDR2 from the germline V gene are SGHRS and YFSETQ. The CDR3 DNA sequence: TGCGCCAGCAGCTTGTGGGGACTAGACTCCTACAATGAGCAGTTCTTC. Its protein is CASSLWGLDSYNEQFF.

The V and J genes are TRBV18 and TRBJ2-3, with TRBD1 matching 8 bases. The CDR3 length is 15 residues. Losses at the gene ends were 1 base for V and 6 bases for J; bases not matched to a gene: 6. CDR1 and CDR2 (germline): KGHSH, LQKENI. The CDR3 region is CASSPLTGVSDTQYF. In DNA, the CDR3 is TGTGCCAGCTCACCACTGACAGGGGTTTCGGATACGCAGTATTTT.

The chain joins TRBV7-6 to TRBJ2-3, with TRBD2 matching 9 bases. The CDR3 has 21 amino acids. Germline V gives CDR1 SGHVS, CDR2 FNYEAQ. Trimming at V came to 3 bases and at J to 0 bases, leaving 19 bases not matched to a gene. The DNA of the CDR3 is TGTGCCAGCAGCTTGCTGGCGGGAGGGCCGTATAATCAATTTAGCACAGATACGCAGTATTTT. Its translation is CASSLLAGGPYNQFSTDTQYF.

The gene calls are TRBV27 and TRBJ2-7; the D gene is possibly TRBD1 (6 bases). This CDR3 has 14 residues. Germline V CDR1 and CDR2: MNHEY, SMNVEV (reference sequence). Between the trimmed V and J ends, which lost 4 bases and 0 bases, there was a span of 10 bases. The CDR3 is CASSYGQTSYEQYF. DNA for the CDR3: TGTGCCAGCAGTTACGGACAGACCTCCTACGAGCAGTACTTC.

This chain links TRBV28 with TRBJ2-2, with D perhaps TRBD2 (5 bases). Germline V gene lookup returns CDR1 MDHEN and CDR2 SYDVKM. The V and J ends lost 2 bases and 5 bases respectively, with 15 bases between them. The CDR3 extends over 16 amino acids. CDR3 in amino acids: CASSLIPGEPTGELFF. The CDR3 DNA reads as TGTGCCAGCAGTTTAATTCCTGGGGAGCCGACCGGGGAGCTGTTTTTT.

The V gene is TRBV28, the J gene TRBJ2-5, with a tentative D call TRBD2 (6 bases). Between the trimmed V and J ends, which lost 5 bases and 9 bases, there was a span of 25 bases. The germline gives CDR1 MDHEN, CDR2 SYDVKM. The CDR3 is made up of 16 amino acids. CDR3 nucleotide sequence: TGTGCCAGCAGTCATCTGACCGGGACTGACAATGGGGCCCAGTACTTC. Translating gives CASSHLTGTDNGAQYF.

Written as DNA, the CDR3 is TGTGCCTGTATAAGGTACCAAGAGACCCAGTACTTC. This gives the protein CACIRYQETQYF. V usage is TRBV30 and J usage is TRBJ2-5, with D unclear. Per germline, CDR1 GTSNPN and CDR2 SVGIG (reference sequence). CDR3 length: 12 residues. V shed 6 bases and J shed 0 bases, with 8 bases lying between them.

The J gene is TRBJ2-2, the V gene TRBV5-1, with TRBD1 as a possible D gene (5 bases). Germline CDR1 is SGHRS and CDR2 is YFSETQ. The length of the CDR3 is 18 residues. Between the trimmed V and J ends, which lost 1 base and 0 bases, there was a span of 16 bases. CDR3 loop: CASSLRLTGIANTGELFF. CDR3 sequence (DNA): TGCGCCAGCAGCTTGAGACTCACAGGAATCGCGAACACCGGGGAGCTGTTTTTT.

This clone was observed a single time. The chain joins TRBV29-1 to TRBJ2-1, with TRBD2 as a possible D gene (5 bases). CDR3 length: 14 residues. V was trimmed by 7 bases and J by 6 bases, leaving 19 bases between them. Looked up from germline, CDR1 is SQVTM and CDR2 is ANQGSEA. CDR3 loop: CSAGGGIERNEQFF. The CDR3 coding sequence is TGCAGCGCTGGAGGCGGCATCGAGCGCAATGAGCAGTTCTTC.

The rearrangement uses TRBV15 and TRBJ2-3; D is ambiguous. The CDR3 has 14 amino acids. Germline assignment: CDR1 LNHNV and CDR2 YYDKDF (reference sequence). Trimming shortened V by 0 bases and J by 2 bases, and 6 bases separated the two germline ends. The CDR3 loop reads CATSRDPFTDTQYF. The CDR3 DNA is TGTGCCACCAGCAGAGATCCCTTCACAGATACGCAGTATTTT.

The J gene is TRBJ2-1, the V gene TRBV10-3; tentatively, D is TRBD2 (5 bases). Trimming left V 7 bases short and J 0 bases short, with 19 bases between. The CDR3 loop spans 17 amino acids. Germline-derived CDR1 and CDR2 are ENHRY and SYGVKD. The CDR3 loop is CAITDPLGDSSYNEQFF. The CDR3 DNA follows: TGTGCCATCACCGACCCTCTCGGGGATAGCTCCTACAATGAGCAGTTCTTC.

This clone was detected once. The rearrangement uses TRBV5-1 and TRBJ2-1; 13 nucleotides line up with TRBD2. V lost 5 bases, J lost 7 bases, and 6 bases stayed unmatched. The CDR3 length is 15 residues. Per germline, CDR1 SGHRS and CDR2 YFSETQ. The CDR3 DNA is TGCGCCAGCAGTCAGGGACTAGCGGGACTAAATGAGCAGTTCTTC. It yields the protein CASSQGLAGLNEQFF. The variable domain in full, with the rest retrieved from reference TRBV5-1 and TRBJ2-1, is KAGVTQTPRYLIKTRGQQVTLSCSPISGHRSVSWYQQTPGQGLQFLFEYFSETQRNKGNFPGRFSGRQFSNSRSEMNVSTLELGDSALYLCASSQGLAGLNEQFFGPGTRLTVL.

This clone was observed a single time. The rearrangement links TRBV11-2 to TRBJ2-1, with D possibly called TRBD1 or TRBD2 (5 bases each). The CDR3 runs 14 residues. Germline V CDR1 and CDR2: SGHAT, FQNNGV. The ends were cut back, 5 bases at V and 3 bases at J, with 11 bases in the middle. The DNA of the CDR3 is TGTGCCAGCAGCCCCGGGACCCTCTACAATGAGCAGTTCTTC. It codes for CASSPGTLYNEQFF.

The genes are TRBV7-9 and TRBJ1-2; TRBD1 aligns across 8 bases. Looked up from germline, CDR1 is SEHNR and CDR2 is FQNEAQ (reference sequence). The length of the CDR3 is 15 residues. V lost 4 bases and J lost 7; bases outside the gene matches: 11. The CDR3 DNA sequence: TGTGCCAGCAGCTCCGAAACCAGGGGGCGCTTTGGCTACACCTTC. It encodes CASSSETRGRFGYTF. Filled out from reference TRBV7-9 and TRBJ1-2, the complete variable domain reads DTGVSQNPRHKITKRGQNVTFRCDPISEHNRLYWYRQTLGQGPEFLTYFQNEAQLEKSRLLSDRFSAERPKGSFSTLEIQRTEQGDSAMYLCASSSETRGRFGYTFGSGTRLTVV.

On this clone: This sample includes further DNA sequences coding for the same CDR3. This chain uses TRBV18 with TRBJ1-2; maybe TRBD1 (5 bases). V lost 3 bases and J 8 bases, leaving 13 bases between the germline ends. The CDR3 totals 13 residues. Germline CDR1 and CDR2: KGHSH and LQKENI. Here the CDR3 DNA reads TGTGCCAGCTCACCCGGGACCGGGGGAGGCTACACCTTC. The encoded protein is CASSPGTGGGYTF.

The V call is TRBV5-1, the J call TRBJ2-7; no clear D gene. Germline CDR1 is SGHRS and CDR2 is YFSETQ. V was trimmed by 6 bases and J by 0 bases, leaving 19 bases between them. The CDR3 runs to 16 residues. The CDR3 here is CASIVGPELHSYEQYF. The CDR3 DNA reads as TGCGCCAGCATTGTTGGGCCGGAGCTCCACTCCTACGAGCAGTACTTC.

The chain links TRBV4-1 to TRBJ1-4; 9 bases are a match to TRBD1. J was trimmed by 2 bases and V by 5 bases; bases with no gene match: 3. The CDR3 covers 15 residues. Per germline, CDR1 MGHRA and CDR2 YSYEKL. CDR3 DNA sequence: TGCGCCAGCAGCTTCGGACAGGGGACTAATGAAAAACTGTTTTTT. Encoded protein: CASSFGQGTNEKLFF.

This chain uses TRBV7-6 with TRBJ2-7; unclear D gene. The germline CDR1 and CDR2 sequences are SGHVS and FNYEAQ. The CDR3 consists of 11 residues. V lost 1 base and J 5 bases, leaving 3 bases between the germline ends. The CDR3 sequence: CASSLVHEQYF. CDR3 nucleotides: TGTGCCAGCAGCTTAGTACACGAGCAGTACTTC.

This clone was picked up one time. This chain links TRBV4-2 with TRBJ2-5; 9 positions agree with TRBD2. This CDR3 is 14 amino acids long. CDR1 is LGHNA, CDR2 YNFKEQ, per germline. Trimming cost V 4 bases and J 5 bases; bases outside gene matches: 5. The chain's CDR3 is CASSLSGSYETQYF. The CDR3, as DNA: TGTGCCAGCAGCCTTAGCGGGAGTTATGAGACCCAGTACTTC.

The V and J genes are TRBV10-3 and TRBJ2-7; tentative D call: TRBD2 (5 bases). Germline lookup yields CDR1 ENHRY and CDR2 SYGVKD. Between the trimmed V and J ends, which lost 5 bases and 1 base, there was a span of 9 bases. CDR3 length: 13 residues. This chain's CDR3 is CAISNRGSYEQYF. The CDR3 nucleotides read TGTGCCATCAGTAACCGGGGTTCCTACGAGCAGTACTTC.

In the case of this clone: Additional DNA sequences in this sample encode the identical CDR3. The chain joins TRBV6-5 to TRBJ2-7; no clear D gene. V lost 5 bases to trimming and J lost 0 bases, with 2 bases between them. The CDR3 sequence is 11 residues long. Germline CDR1 is MNHEY and CDR2 is SVGAGI. Here the CDR3 DNA reads TGTGCCAGCAGTCCCTCCTACGAGCAGTACTTC. It yields the protein CASSPSYEQYF.

This clone was seen just once. The chain joins TRBV5-1 to TRBJ2-1; 10 positions agree with TRBD2. Germline trimming cut 6 bases from V and 6 bases from J; bases unmatched to any gene: 12. The CDR3 spans 16 residues. Germline CDR1 SGHRS, CDR2 YFSETQ. CDR3 region: CASTPGGAGGINEQFF. The CDR3 region has the DNA TGCGCCAGCACCCCCGGAGGAGCGGGAGGGATCAATGAGCAGTTCTTC.

This rearrangement joins TRBV9 to TRBJ1-1; D remains ambiguous. The CDR3 contains 13 residues. Germline V gene lookup returns CDR1 SGDLS and CDR2 YYNGEE. V gave up 0 bases and J gave up 3 bases, with 6 bases separating them. The CDR3 DNA reads as TGTGCCAGCAGCGTAGATGTGGACACTGAAGCTTTCTTT. It is translated as CASSVDVDTEAFF.

The chain uses TRBV11-2 and TRBJ2-7; 8 positions agree with TRBD1. The junction had 11 bases not matched to a gene; V was cut back by 5 bases and J by 11 bases. The CDR3 is made up of 13 amino acids. CDR1 is SGHAT, CDR2 FQNNGV, per germline. The DNA of the CDR3 is TGTGCCAGCAGCCCCAATACGGGACAGGTGAAGTACTTC. Translation: CASSPNTGQVKYF.

Turning to this clone: Other DNA variants within this sample encode the same CDR3. The chain joins TRBV5-1 to TRBJ2-7, with D possibly matching TRBD2 (5 bases). The CDR3 has 13 residues. CDR1 is SGHRS and CDR2 is YFSETQ in the germline V gene. V gave up 4 bases and J gave up 2 bases, with 10 bases separating them. In nucleotides, the CDR3 is TGCGCCAGCAGCCGGGGAGCGGCCTACGAGCAGTACTTC. Translating gives CASSRGAAYEQYF.

Remarks on this clone: This CDR3 is also generated by other DNA sequences in the sample. The rearrangement joins TRBV18 to TRBJ2-7; 12 bases line up with TRBD2. Looked up from germline, CDR1 is KGHSH and CDR2 is LQKENI. The V and J ends lost 3 bases and 2 bases, in that order; junction bases with no gene match: 2. The CDR3 covers 15 residues. Here the CDR3 DNA reads TGTGCCAGCTCACCCAGACTAGCGGGAGCCTACGAGCAGTACTTC. Encoded protein: CASSPRLAGAYEQYF.

The chain recombines TRBV7-9 with TRBJ2-3, with TRBD1 identical over 7 bases. CDR1 SEHNR and CDR2 FQNEAQ come from the germline V gene (reference sequence). This CDR3 contains 16 residues. V shed 5 bases, J shed 1 base, and the junction held 9 bases outside the gene matches. This CDR3 reads CASSPYRGGRTDTQYF. In DNA, the CDR3 is TGTGCCAGCAGCCCCTACAGGGGTGGGCGCACAGATACGCAGTATTTT.